One and the same sample provided the 9 T cell receptor beta chains below, sequenced in a study of cytomegalovirus exposure and HLA in healthy donors. 13 Jbeta primers and 60 Vbeta primers were used for the PCR. Generated by immunoSEQ multiplex PCR, the TCRdb table keeps only in-frame clones and is missing some. The data hold 100,000 to 150,000 clones, with roughly 75% observed a single time. The specimen sequenced was PBMCs. The receptors derive from a woman aged 45-65 years in good health and CMV-seronegative.

This clone was observed a few times. J is TRBJ2-7 and V is TRBV5-6; 8 bases map to TRBD2. The CDR3 has 14 residues. J lost 6 bases, V lost 3 bases, and 8 bases had no gene match. Germline V gene lookup returns CDR1 SGHDT and CDR2 YYEEEE. The CDR3 region has the DNA TGTGCCAGCAGCTCGGGACTAGTTTTTCGCGAGCAGTACTTC. Translation gives CASSSGLVFREQYF.

The V and J genes are TRBV28 and TRBJ2-7; TRBD2 might be the D (7 bases). In germline, CDR1 is MDHEN, CDR2 SYDVKM. Deletions cut 5 bases from V and 3 bases from J, with 17 bases between. The CDR3 extends over 15 amino acids. In DNA, the CDR3 is TGTGCCAGCAGTAGGGGGGGGGTGTCCGTCTACGAGCAGTACTTC. Its translation is CASSRGGVSVYEQYF.

This clone was detected only once. J is TRBJ1-1 and V is TRBV19; TRBD1 agrees at 7 bases. Trimming cost V 3 bases and J 9 bases; bases outside gene matches: 10. In germline, CDR1 is LNHDA, CDR2 SQIVND (reference sequence). This CDR3 comprises 14 residues. The DNA of the CDR3 is TGTGCCAGTAGTATTCTCCCCAGGGGGAAAAAAGCTTTCTTT. Its translation: CASSILPRGKKAFF.

The chain recombines TRBV4-2 with TRBJ2-3, with TRBD2 matching over 12 bases. Per germline, CDR1 LGHNA and CDR2 YNFKEQ. The J segment lost 6 bases and the V segment lost 4 bases, leaving 2 bases of the junction unmatched. The CDR3 spans 14 residues. The CDR3 loop reads CASSRTSGVDTQYF. The CDR3 coding sequence is TGTGCCAGCAGCCGGACTAGCGGGGTCGATACGCAGTATTTT.

The chain is built from TRBV4-1 and TRBJ2-4, with 8 nucleotides matching TRBD2. The germline gives CDR1 MGHRA, CDR2 YSYEKL. The CDR3 length is 14 residues. The J segment lost 9 bases and the V segment lost 4 bases, leaving 8 bases of the junction unmatched. The CDR3 sequence: CASSLGGAGGIQYF. The DNA of the CDR3 is TGCGCCAGCAGCCTTGGGGGGGCGGGGGGCATTCAGTACTTC.

This clone was detected only a few times. The chain employs TRBV7-8 and TRBJ1-4; TRBD1 aligns across 7 bases. The germline CDR1 and CDR2 sequences are SGHVS and FQNEAQ. The CDR3 has 16 amino acids. V lost 2 bases to trimming and J lost 1 base; unmatched junction nucleotides: 4. CDR3 in DNA: TGTGCCAGCAGCTTAACAACAGGGGTAACTAATGAAAAACTGTTTTTT. It yields the protein CASSLTTGVTNEKLFF.

This chain connects TRBV6-5 to TRBJ2-1; D not resolved. Germline V CDR1 and CDR2: MNHEY, SVGAGI. The CDR3 runs to 13 residues. Trimming pared 8 bases from V and 6 bases from J, leaving 14 bases between. The chain's CDR3 is CASGSVPTNEQFF. The CDR3 DNA is TGTGCCAGCGGCTCCGTCCCCACCAATGAGCAGTTCTTC.

The genes are TRBV7-9 and TRBJ2-2; maybe TRBD2 (6 bases). CDR3 length: 15 amino acids. Germline V gives CDR1 SEHNR, CDR2 FQNEAQ (reference sequence). V was clipped by 7 bases and J by 2 bases, with 14 bases between them. The CDR3 sequence is CASTILAANTGELFF. CDR3 bases: TGTGCCAGCACCATTTTAGCGGCAAACACCGGGGAGCTGTTTTTT.

The chain couples TRBV9 to TRBJ2-5, with D perhaps matching TRBD2 (6 bases). Trimming took 0 bases from V and 7 from J, leaving 19 bases between them. CDR1 and CDR2 from the germline V gene are SGDLS and YYNGEE. CDR3 length: 16 amino acids. CDR3 bases: TGTGCCAGCAGCGTAGGGGGGGAACTGGGAGGAACGACCCAGTACTTC. It is translated as CASSVGGELGGTTQYF.